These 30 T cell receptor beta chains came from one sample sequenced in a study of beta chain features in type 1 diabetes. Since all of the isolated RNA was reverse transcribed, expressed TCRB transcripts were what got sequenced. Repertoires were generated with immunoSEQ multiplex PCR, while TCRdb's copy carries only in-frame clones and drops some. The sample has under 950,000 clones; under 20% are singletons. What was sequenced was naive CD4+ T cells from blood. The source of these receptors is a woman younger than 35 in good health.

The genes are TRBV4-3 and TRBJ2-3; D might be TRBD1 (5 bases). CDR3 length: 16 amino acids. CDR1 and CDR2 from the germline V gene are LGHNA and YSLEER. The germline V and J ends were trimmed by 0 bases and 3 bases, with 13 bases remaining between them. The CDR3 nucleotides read TGCGCCAGCAGCCAAGATCGTGGGGCGCGGACAGATACGCAGTATTTT. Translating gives CASSQDRGARTDTQYF.

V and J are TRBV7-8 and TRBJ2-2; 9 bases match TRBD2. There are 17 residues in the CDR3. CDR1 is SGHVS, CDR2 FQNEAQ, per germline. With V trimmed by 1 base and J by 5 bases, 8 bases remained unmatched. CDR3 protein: CASSLGPSGTGTGELFF. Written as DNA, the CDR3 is TGTGCCAGCAGCTTAGGGCCTAGCGGGACGGGTACCGGGGAGCTGTTTTTT.

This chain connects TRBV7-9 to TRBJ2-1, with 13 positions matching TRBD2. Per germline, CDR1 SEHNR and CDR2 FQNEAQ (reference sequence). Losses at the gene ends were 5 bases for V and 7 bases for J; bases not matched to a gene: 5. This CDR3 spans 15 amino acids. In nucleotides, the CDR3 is TGTGCCAGCAGCACCGGGACTAGCGGGAAGAATGAGCAGTTCTTC. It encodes CASSTGTSGKNEQFF.

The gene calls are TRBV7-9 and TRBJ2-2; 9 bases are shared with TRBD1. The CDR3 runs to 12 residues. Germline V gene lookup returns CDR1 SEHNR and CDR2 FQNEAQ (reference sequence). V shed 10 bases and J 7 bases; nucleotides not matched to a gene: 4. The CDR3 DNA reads TGTGCCACCGGACAGGGGATCGGGGAGCTGTTTTTT. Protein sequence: CATGQGIGELFF.

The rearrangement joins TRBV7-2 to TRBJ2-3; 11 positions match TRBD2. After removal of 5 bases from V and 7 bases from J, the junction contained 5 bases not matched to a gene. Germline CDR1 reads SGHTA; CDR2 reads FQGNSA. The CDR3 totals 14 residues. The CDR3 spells CASSKGLAVNTQYF. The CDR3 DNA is TGTGCCAGCAGCAAGGGACTAGCGGTAAATACGCAGTATTTT.

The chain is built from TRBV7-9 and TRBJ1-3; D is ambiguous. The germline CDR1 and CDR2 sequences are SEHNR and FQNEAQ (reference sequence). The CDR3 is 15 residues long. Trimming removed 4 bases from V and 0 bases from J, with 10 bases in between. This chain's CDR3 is CASSSDGSSGNTIYF. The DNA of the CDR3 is TGTGCCAGCAGCTCCGACGGCAGCTCTGGAAACACCATATATTTT.

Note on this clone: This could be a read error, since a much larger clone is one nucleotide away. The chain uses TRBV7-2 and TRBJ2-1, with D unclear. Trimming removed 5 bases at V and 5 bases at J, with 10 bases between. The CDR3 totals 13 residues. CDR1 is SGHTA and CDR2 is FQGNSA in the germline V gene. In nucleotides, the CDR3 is TGTGCCAGCAGCCAAGATCCCCACAATGAGCAGTTCTTC. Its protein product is CASSQDPHNEQFF. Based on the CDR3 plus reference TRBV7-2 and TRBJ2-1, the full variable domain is GAGVSQSPSNKVTEKGKDVELRCDPISGHTALYWYRQSLGQGLEFLIYFQGNSAPDKSGLPSDRFSAERTGGSVSTLTIQRTQQEDSAVYLCASSQDPHNEQFFGPGTRLTVL.

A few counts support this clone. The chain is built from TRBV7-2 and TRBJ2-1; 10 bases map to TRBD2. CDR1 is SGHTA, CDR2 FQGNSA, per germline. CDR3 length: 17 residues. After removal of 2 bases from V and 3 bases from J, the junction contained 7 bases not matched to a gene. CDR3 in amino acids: CASSLYLSGRVYNEQFF. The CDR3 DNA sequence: TGTGCCAGCAGCTTATATCTGAGCGGGAGGGTCTACAATGAGCAGTTCTTC.

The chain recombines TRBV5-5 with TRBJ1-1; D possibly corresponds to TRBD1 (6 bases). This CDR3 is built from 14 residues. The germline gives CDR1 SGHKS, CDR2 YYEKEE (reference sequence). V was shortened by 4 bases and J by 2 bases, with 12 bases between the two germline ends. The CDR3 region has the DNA TGTGCCAGCAGCCGGCAGGGGCGTAACACTGAAGCTTTCTTT. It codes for CASSRQGRNTEAFF. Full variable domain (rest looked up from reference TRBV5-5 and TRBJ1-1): DAGVTQSPTHLIKTRGQQVTLRCSPISGHKSVSWYQQVLGQGPQFIFQYYEKEERGRGNFPDRFSARQFPNYSSELNVNALLLGDSALYLCASSRQGRNTEAFFGQGTRLTVV.

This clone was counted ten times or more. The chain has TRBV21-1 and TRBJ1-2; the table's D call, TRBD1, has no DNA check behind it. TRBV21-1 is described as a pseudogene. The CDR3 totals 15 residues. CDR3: CASSKTGQGSYGYTF. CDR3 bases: TGTGCCAGCAGCAAAACAGGACAGGGAAGCTATGGCTACACCTTC.

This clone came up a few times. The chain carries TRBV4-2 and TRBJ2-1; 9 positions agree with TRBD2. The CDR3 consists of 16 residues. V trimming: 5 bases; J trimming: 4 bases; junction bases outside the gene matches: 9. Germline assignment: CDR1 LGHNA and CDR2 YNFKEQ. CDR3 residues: CASSTNGAGGYNEQFF. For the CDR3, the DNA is TGTGCCAGCAGCACAAATGGGGCGGGAGGGTACAATGAGCAGTTCTTC.

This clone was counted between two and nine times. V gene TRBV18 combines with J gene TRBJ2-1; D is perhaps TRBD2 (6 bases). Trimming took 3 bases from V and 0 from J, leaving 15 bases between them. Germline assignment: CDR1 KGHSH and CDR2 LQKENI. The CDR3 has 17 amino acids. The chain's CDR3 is CASSPRIAGSSYNEQFF. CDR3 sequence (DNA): TGTGCCAGCTCACCGAGGATTGCGGGGAGCTCCTACAATGAGCAGTTCTTC.

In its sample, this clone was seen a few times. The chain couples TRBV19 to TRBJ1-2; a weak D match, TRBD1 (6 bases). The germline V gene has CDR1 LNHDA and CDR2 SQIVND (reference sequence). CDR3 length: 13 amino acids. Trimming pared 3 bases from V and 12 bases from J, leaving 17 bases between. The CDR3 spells CASSISGQRQNTF. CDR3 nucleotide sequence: TGTGCCAGTAGTATTTCTGGACAGCGGCAAAACACCTTC. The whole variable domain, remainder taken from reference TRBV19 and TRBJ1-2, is DGGITQSPKYLFRKEGQNVTLSCEQNLNHDAMYWYRQDPGQGLRLIYYSQIVNDFQKGDIAEGYSVSREKKESFPLTVTSAQKNPTAFYLCASSISGQRQNTFGSGTRLTVV.

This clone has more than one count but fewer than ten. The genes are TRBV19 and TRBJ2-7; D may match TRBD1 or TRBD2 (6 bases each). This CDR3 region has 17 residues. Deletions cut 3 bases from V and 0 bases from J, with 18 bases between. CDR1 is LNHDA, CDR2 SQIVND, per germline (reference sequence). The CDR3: CASSMRSAGHLSYEQYF. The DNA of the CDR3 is TGTGCCAGTAGTATGCGGTCGGCGGGACACCTCTCCTACGAGCAGTACTTC.

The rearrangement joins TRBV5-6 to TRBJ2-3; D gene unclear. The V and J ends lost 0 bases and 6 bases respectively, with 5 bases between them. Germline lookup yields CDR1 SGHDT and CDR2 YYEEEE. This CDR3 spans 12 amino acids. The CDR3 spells CASSLAWDTQYF. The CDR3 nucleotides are TGTGCCAGCAGCTTGGCGTGGGATACGCAGTATTTT.

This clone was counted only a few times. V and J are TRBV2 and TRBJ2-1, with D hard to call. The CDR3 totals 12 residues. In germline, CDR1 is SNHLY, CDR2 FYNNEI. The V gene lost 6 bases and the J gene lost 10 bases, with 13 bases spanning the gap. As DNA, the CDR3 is TGTGCCAGCAGCATGGCAACGTACGAGCAGTTCTTC. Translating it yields CASSMATYEQFF.

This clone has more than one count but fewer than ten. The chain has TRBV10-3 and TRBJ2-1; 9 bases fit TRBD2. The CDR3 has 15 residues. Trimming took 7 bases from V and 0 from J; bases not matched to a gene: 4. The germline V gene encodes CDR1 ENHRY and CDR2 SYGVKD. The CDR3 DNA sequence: TGTGCCATCAAAAATAGCGGGAGCTCCTACAATGAGCAGTTCTTC. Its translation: CAIKNSGSSYNEQFF.

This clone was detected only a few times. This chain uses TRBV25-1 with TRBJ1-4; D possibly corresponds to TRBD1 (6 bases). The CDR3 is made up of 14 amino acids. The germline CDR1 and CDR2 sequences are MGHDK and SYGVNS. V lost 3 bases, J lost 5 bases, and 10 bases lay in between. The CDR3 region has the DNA TGTGCCAGCAGTGACGACAGGAGAAATGAAAAACTGTTTTTT. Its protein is CASSDDRRNEKLFF.

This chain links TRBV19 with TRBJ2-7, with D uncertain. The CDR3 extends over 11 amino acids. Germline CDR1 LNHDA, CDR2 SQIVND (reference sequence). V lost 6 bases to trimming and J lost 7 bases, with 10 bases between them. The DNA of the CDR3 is TGTGCCAGTAGATCGAGGCGGGAGCAGTACTTC. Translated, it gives CASRSRREQYF.

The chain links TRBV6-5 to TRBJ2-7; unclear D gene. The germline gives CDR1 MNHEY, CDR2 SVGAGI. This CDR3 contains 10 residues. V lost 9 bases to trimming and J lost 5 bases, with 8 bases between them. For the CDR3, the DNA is TGTGCCAGAGACCACAACGAGCAGTACTTC. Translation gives CARDHNEQYF.

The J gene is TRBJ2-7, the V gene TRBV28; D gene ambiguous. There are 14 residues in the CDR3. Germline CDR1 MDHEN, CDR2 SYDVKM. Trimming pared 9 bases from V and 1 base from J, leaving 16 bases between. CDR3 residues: CASKQWHRSYEQYF. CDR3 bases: TGTGCCAGTAAACAGTGGCACAGATCCTACGAGCAGTACTTC. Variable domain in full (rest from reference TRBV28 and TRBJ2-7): DVKVTQSSRYLVKRTGEKVFLECVQDMDHENMFWYRQDPGLGLRLIYFSYDVKMKEKGDIPEGYSVSREKKERFSLILESASTNQTSMYLCASKQWHRSYEQYFGPGTRLTVT.

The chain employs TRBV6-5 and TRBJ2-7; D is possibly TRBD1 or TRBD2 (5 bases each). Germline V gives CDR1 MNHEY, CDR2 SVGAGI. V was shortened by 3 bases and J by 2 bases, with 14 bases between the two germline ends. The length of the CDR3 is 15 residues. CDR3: CASSYSLGDAYEQYF. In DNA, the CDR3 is TGTGCCAGCAGTTATTCTCTGGGGGACGCCTACGAGCAGTACTTC.

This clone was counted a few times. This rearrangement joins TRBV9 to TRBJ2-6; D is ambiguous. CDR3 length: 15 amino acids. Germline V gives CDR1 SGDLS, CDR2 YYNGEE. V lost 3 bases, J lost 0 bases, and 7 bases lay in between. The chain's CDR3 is CASSGHYSGANVLTF. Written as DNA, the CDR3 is TGTGCCAGCAGCGGTCACTACTCTGGGGCCAACGTCCTGACTTTC.

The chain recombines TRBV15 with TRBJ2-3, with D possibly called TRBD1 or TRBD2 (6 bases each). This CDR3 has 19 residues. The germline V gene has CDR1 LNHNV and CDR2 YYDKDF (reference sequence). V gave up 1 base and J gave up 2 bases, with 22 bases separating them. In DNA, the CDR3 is TGTGCCACCAGCAGAGGTCGAAGGGGGGCGCCCAGCGTCACAGATACGCAGTATTTT. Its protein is CATSRGRRGAPSVTDTQYF.

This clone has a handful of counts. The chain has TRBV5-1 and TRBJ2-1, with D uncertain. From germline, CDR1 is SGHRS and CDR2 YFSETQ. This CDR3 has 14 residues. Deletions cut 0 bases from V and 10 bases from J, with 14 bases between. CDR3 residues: CASSLVKVSHEQFF. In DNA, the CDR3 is TGCGCCAGCAGCTTGGTTAAAGTGAGTCACGAGCAGTTCTTC.

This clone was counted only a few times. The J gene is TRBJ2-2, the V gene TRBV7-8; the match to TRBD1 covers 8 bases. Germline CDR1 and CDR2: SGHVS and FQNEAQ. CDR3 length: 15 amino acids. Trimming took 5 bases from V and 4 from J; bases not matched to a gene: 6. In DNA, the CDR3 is TGTGCCAGCAGCGCCCACAGGGGGTTCACCGGGGAGCTGTTTTTT. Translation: CASSAHRGFTGELFF.

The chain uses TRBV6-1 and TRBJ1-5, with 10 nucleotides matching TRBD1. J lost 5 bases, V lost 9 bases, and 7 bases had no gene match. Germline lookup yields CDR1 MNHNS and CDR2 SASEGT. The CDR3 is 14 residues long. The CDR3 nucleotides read TGTGCCAGTACCGGGACAGGGGTATATCAGCCCCAGCATTTT. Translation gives CASTGTGVYQPQHF.

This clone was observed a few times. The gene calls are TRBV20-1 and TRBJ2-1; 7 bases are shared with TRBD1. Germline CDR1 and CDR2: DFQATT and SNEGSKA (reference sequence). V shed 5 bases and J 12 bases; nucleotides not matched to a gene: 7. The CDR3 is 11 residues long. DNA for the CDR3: TGCAGTGCTGGGAAAGCAGGGGGGCAGTTCTTC. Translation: CSAGKAGGQFF.

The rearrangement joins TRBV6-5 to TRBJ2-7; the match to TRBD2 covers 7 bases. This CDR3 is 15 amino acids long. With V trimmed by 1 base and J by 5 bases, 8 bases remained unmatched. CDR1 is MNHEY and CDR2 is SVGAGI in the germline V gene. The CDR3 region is CASSYFSGRFNEQYF. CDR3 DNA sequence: TGTGCCAGCAGTTACTTTAGCGGGCGCTTCAACGAGCAGTACTTC.

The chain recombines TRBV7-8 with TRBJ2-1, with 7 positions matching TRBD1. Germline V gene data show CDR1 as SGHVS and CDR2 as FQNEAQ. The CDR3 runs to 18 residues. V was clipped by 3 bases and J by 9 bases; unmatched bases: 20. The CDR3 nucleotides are TGTGCCAGCAGCTTTGCCCCGAGATATCGGACAGGCCGTGTTGAGCAGTTCTTC. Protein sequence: CASSFAPRYRTGRVEQFF.